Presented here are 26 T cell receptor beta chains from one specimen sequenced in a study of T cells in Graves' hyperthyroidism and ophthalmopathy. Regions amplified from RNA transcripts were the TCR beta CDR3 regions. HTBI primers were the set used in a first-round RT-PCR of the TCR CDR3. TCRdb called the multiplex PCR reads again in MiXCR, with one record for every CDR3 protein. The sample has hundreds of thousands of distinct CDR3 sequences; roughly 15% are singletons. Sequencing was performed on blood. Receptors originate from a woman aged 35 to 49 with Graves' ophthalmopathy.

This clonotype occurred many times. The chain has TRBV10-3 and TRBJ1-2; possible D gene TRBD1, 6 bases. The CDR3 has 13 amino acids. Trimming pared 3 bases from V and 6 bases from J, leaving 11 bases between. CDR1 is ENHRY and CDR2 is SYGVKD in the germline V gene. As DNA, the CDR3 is TGTGCCATCAGTGATGTACAGGGAAATGGCTACACCTTC. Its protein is CAISDVQGNGYTF.

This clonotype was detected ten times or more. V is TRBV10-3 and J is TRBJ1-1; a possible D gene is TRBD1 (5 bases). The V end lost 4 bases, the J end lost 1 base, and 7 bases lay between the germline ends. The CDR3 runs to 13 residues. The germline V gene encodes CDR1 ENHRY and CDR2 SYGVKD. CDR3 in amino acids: CAISARGNTEAFF. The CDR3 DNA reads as TGTGCCATCAGTGCAAGGGGGAACACTGAAGCTTTCTTT.

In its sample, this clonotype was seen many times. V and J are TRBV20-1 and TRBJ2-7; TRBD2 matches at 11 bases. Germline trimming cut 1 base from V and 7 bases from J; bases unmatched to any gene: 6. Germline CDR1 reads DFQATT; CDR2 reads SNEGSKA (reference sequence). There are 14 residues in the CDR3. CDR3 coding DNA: TGCAGTGCTAGAGGGACTAGCGGGTTGTCAGAGCAGTACTTC. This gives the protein CSARGTSGLSEQYF.

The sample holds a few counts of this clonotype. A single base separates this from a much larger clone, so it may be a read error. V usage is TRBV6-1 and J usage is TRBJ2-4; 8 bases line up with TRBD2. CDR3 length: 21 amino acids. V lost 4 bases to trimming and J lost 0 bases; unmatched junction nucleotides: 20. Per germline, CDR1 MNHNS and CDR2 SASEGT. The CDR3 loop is CASSAGLAGTVKALAKNIQYF. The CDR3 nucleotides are TGTGCCAGCAGTGCAGGATTAGCGGGAACCGTCAAGGCCTTAGCCAAAAACATTCAGTACTTC.

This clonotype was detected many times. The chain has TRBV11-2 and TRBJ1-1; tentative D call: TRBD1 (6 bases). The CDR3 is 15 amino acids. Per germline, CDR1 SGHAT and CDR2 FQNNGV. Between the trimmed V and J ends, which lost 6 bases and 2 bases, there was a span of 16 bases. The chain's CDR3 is CASRRPGQGNTEAFF. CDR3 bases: TGTGCCAGCAGGCGACCGGGACAAGGAAACACTGAAGCTTTCTTT.

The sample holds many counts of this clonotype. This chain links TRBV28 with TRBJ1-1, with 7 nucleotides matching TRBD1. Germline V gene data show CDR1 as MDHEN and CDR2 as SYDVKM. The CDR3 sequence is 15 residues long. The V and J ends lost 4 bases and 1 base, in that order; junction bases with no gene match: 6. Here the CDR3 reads CASSSSGTANTEAFF. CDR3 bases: TGTGCCAGCAGTTCCTCTGGGACAGCGAACACTGAAGCTTTCTTT. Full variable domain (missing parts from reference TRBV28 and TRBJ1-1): DVKVTQSSRYLVKRTGEKVFLECVQDMDHENMFWYRQDPGLGLRLIYFSYDVKMKEKGDIPEGYSVSREKKERFSLILESASTNQTSMYLCASSSSGTANTEAFFGQGTRLTVV.

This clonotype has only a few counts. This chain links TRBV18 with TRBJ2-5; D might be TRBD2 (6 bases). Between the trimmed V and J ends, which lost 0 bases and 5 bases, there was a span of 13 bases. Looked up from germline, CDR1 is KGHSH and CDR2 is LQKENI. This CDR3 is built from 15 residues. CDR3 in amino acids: CASSPPTPGGETQYF. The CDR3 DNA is TGTGCCAGCTCACCACCTACCCCAGGAGGGGAGACCCAGTACTTC.

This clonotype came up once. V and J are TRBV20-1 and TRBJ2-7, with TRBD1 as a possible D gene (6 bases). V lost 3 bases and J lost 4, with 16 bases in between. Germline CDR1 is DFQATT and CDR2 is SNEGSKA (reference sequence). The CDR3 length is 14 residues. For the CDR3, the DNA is TGCAGTGCTAGCGTTGGAGTCAGGGGATACGAGCAGTACTTC. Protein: CSASVGVRGYEQYF.

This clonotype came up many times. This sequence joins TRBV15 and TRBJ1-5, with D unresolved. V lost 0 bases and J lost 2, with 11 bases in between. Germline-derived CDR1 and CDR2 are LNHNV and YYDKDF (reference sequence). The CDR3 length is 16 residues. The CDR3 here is CATSRDGRRGNQPQHF. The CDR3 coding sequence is TGTGCCACCAGCAGAGATGGTCGGCGGGGCAATCAGCCCCAGCATTTT.

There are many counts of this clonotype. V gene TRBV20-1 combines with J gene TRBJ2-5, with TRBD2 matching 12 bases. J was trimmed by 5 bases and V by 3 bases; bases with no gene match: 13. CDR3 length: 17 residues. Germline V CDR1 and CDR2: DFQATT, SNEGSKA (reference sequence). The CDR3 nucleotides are TGCAGTGCTAGGGAGACTAGCGGGAGCGGGGCAGGGGAGACCCAGTACTTC. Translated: CSARETSGSGAGETQYF.

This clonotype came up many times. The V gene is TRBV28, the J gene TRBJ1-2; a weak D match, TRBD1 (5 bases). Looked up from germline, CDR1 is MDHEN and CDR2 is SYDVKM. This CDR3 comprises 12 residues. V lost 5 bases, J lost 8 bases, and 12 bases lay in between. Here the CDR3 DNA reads TGTGCCAGCAGTAGGGACGGTGGCGGCTACACCTTC. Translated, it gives CASSRDGGGYTF.

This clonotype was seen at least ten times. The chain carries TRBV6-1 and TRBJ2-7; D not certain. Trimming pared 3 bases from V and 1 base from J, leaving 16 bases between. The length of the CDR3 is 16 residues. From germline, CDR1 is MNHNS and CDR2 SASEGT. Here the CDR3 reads CASSDYQKDLSYEQYF. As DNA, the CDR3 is TGTGCCAGCAGTGATTATCAGAAAGACCTATCCTACGAGCAGTACTTC.

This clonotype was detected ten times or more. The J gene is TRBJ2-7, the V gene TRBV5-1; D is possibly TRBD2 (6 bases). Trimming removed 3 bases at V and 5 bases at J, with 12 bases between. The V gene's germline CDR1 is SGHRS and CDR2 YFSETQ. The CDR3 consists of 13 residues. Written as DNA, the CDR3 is TGCGCCAGCAGCTGGGGGAGGAAGGACGAGCAGTACTTC. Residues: CASSWGRKDEQYF.

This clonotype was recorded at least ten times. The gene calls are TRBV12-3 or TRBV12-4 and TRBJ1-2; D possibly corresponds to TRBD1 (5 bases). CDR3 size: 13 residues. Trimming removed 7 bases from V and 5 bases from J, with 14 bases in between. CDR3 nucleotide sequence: TGTGCCAGCACCTCAAGTGGGGCGTATGGCTACACCTTC. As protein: CASTSSGAYGYTF.

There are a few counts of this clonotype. The CDR3 sequence: CSVSRTVNGAEQYF. DNA of the CDR3: TGCAGCGTTTCACGGACAGTGAACGGGGCCGAGCAGTACTTC. The chain combines TRBV29-1 with TRBJ2-7; weak D call: TRBD1 (6 bases). Germline-derived CDR1 and CDR2 are SQVTM and ANQGSEA. This CDR3 is 14 amino acids long. V gave up 5 bases and J gave up 6 bases, with 20 bases separating them.

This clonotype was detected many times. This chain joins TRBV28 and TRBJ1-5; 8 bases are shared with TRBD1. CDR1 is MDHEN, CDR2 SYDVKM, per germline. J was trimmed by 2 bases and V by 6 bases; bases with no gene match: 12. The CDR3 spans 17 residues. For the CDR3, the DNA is TGTGCCAGCAGCGCTAACAGGGGGGGGGATGGCAATCAGCCCCAGCATTTT. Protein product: CASSANRGGDGNQPQHF.

In DNA form, the CDR3 reads TGTGCCAGCAGTGAAAGCAGGGCTGGCTACGAGCAGTACTTC. Its translation: CASSESRAGYEQYF. The chain joins TRBV2 to TRBJ2-7, with TRBD1 as a possible D gene (5 bases). Trimming left V 2 bases short and J 3 bases short, with 11 bases between. The V gene's germline CDR1 is SNHLY and CDR2 FYNNEI. The CDR3 totals 14 residues.

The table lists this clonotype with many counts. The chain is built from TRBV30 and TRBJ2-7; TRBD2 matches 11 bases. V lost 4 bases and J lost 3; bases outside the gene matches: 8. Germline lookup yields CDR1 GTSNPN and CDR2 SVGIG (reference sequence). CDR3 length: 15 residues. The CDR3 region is CAWTETSGIIYEQYF. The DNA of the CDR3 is TGTGCCTGGACAGAGACTAGCGGGATAATCTACGAGCAGTACTTC.

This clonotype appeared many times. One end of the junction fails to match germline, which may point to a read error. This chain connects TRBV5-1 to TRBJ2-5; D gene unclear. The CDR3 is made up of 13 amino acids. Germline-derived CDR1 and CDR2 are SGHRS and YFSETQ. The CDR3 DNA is TGTGCCAGCAGTTTCGGCAGCCAAGAGACCCAGTACTTC. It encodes CASSFGSQETQYF. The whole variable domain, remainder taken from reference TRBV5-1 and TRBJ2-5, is KAGVTQTPRYLIKTRGQQVTLSCSPISGHRSVSWYQQTPGQGLQFLFEYFSETQRNKGNFPGRFSGRQFSNSRSEMNVSTLELGDSALYLCASSFGSQETQYFGPGTRLLVL.

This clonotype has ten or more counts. The CDR3 bases are TGTGCCAGCAGTCGACAGGCCTCCTACGAGCAGTACTTC. Amino acids: CASSRQASYEQYF. V gene TRBV6-2 or TRBV6-3 combines with J gene TRBJ2-7; tentatively, D is TRBD1 (6 bases). This CDR3 has 13 amino acids. The V gene's germline CDR1 is MNHEY and CDR2 SVGEGT. Trimming pared 5 bases from V and 0 bases from J, leaving 8 bases between.

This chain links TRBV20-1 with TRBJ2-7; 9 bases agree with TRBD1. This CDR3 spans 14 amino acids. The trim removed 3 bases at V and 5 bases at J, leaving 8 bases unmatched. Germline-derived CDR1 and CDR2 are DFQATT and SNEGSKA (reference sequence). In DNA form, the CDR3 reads TGCAGTGCTAGGGTGGGGACAGGGCGGGACGAGCAGTACTTC. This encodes CSARVGTGRDEQYF.

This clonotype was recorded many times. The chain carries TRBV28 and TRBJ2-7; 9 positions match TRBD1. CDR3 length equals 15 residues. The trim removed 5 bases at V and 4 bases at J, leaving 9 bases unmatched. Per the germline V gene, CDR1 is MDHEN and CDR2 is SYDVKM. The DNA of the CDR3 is TGTGCCAGCAGTACCCAGGACAGGGGACTTTACGAGCAGTACTTC. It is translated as CASSTQDRGLYEQYF.

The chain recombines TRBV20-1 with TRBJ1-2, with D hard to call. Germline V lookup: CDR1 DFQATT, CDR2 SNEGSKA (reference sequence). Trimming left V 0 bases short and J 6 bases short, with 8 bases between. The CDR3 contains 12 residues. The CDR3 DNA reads TGCAGTGCTAGAGATAATCGGCATGGCTACACCTTC. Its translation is CSARDNRHGYTF.

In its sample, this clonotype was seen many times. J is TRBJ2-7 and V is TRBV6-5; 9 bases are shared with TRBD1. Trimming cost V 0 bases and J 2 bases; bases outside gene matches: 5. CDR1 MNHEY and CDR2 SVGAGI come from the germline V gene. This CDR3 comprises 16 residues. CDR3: CASSYSPGQGTYEQYF. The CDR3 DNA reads TGTGCCAGCAGTTACTCTCCCGGACAGGGGACCTACGAGCAGTACTTC.

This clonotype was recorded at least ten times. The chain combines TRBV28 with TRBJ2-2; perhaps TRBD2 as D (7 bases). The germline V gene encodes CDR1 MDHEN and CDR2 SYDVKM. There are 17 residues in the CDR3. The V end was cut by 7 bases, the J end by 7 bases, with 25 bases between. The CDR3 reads CASIRGGLGGSGGELFF. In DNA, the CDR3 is TGTGCCAGCATCCGCGGGGGTCTCGGGGGCAGCGGCGGGGAGCTGTTTTTT.

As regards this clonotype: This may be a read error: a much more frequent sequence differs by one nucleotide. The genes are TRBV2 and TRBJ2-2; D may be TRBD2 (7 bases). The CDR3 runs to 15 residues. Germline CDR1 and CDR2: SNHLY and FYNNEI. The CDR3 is CASSVGLGGTGGLFF. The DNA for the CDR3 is TGTGCCAGCAGTGTCGGACTAGGGGGTACCGGGGGGCTGTTTTTT.